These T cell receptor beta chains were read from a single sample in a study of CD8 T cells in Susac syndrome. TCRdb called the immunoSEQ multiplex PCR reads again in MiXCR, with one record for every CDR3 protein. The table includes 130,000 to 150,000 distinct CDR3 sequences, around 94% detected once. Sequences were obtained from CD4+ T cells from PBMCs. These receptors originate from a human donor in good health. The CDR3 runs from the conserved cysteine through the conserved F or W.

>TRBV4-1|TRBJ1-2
CASSGQGRDGYTF
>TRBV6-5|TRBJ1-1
CASRRDRDLRAEAFF
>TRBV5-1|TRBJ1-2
CASSLTGHNYGYTF
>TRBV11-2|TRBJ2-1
CASSRGGGSYNEQFF
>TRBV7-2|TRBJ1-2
CASSSLGNFYGYTF
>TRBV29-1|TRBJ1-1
CSAMTRGDTEAFF
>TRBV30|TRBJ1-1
CAWKDPAEAFF
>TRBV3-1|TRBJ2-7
CASSRGPTEQYF
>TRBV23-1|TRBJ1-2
CASSQSRDRVDYGYTF
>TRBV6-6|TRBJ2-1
CASSEVRDNEQFF
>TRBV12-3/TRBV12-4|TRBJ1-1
CASSLEEPGKAFF
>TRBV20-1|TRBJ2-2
CSAVAGGPGELFF
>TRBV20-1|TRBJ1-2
CSATRTAYGYTF
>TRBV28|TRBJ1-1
CASSLWSEAFF
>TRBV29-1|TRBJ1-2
CSVDSDRDSYGYTF
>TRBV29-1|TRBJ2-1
CSVQGLADGSYNEQFF
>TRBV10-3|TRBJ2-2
CATHRGGYTGELFF
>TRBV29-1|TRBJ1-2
CSVELGPNYGYTF
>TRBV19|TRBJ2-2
CASIRGTVNTGELFF
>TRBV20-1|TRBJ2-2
CSATAGLNTGELFF
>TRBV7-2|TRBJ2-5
CASSLPASGKETQYF
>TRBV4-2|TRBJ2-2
CASSQGPGQGVGELFF
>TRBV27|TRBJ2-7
CASGYSGTSSYEQYF
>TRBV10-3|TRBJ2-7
CAISVKGDIPSYEQYF
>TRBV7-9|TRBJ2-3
CASGAGDTQYF
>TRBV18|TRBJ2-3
CASSRRDRTGDTQYF
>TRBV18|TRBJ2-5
CASSPWTSGRAQETQYF
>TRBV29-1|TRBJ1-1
CSVEDLTEAFF
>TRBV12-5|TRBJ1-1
CASAMGGPSNTEAFF
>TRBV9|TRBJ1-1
CASSVGTRTEAFF
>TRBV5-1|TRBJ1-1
CASRRKTSTGNTEAFF
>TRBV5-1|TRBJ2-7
CASSTQGAIYEQYF
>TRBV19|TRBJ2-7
CASSIRESAYSYEQYF
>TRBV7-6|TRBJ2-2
CASSLRANPGELFF
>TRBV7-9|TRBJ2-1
CAGQAGEFNEQFF
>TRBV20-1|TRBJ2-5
CSASPGTQYF
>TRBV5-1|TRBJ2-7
CASSLERPAYEQYF
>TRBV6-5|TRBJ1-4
CASSFRGVNEKLFF
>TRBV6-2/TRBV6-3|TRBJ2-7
CASSRSGTGASYEQYF
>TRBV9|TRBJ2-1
CASSAGLATSRREQFF
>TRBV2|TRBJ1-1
CASSGDSRGLNTEAFF
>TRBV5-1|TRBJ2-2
CASSLARSLDSGELFF
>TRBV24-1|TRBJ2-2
CATSDHRQDTGELFF
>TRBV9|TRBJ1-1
CASSATGTANTEAFF
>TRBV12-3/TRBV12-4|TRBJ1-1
CASSRDSRATEAFF
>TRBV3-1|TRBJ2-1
CASSQDPPFDNEQFF
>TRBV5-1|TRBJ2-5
CASSPRGIQETQYF
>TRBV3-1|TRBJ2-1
CASSRPGLAGGKGGYNEQFF
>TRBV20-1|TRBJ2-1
CSARITNEQFF
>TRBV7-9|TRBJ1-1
CASSLVYHTEAFF
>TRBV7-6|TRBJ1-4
CASSLRRQGSEKLFF
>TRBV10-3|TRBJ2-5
CAISGGAGETQYF
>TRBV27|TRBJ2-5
CASCPWGAGTQETQYF
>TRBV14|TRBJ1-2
CASSGTGHYGYTF
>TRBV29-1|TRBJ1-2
CSAGTGYGYTF
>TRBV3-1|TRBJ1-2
CASSQAGDGYTF
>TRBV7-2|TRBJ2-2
CASTQGVSTGELFF
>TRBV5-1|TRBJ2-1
CASSLGLAGGPRADEQFF